Listed below are T cell receptor beta chains from one sample, sequenced in a study of molecular identifiers for immune sequencing clone quantification. TCRdb called the PCR reads again in MiXCR, with one record for every CDR3 protein. The sample carries 85,000 to 95,000 distinct CDR3 sequences, around a fifth recorded once. The sequenced sample was naive CD8+ T cells from blood, with Jurkat cell RNA spiked in. These receptors came from a human donor in good health. Some libraries in this study had Jurkat cell RNA spiked in. The CDR3 runs from the conserved cysteine through the conserved F or W. Each record gives: clone size, J gene, D gene, V gene, CDR3 protein, CDR3 DNA. The D gene is left open where the match is weak. Size is stated for part of the rows, as once, few or many counts, or as a class when the clone is expanded.

- | TRBJ1-5 | - | TRBV24-1 | CATSDSEFGNQPQHF | TGTGCCACCAGTGATTCCGAGTTTGGCAATCAGCCCCAGCATTTT
many | TRBJ1-1 | - | TRBV30 | CACEPGLMNTEAFF | TGTGCCTGTGAACCGGGGCTCATGAACACTGAAGCTTTCTTT
many | TRBJ2-3 | TRBD2 | TRBV4-1 | CASSQVQGLAGQDTQYF | TGCGCCAGCAGCCAGGTCCAGGGACTAGCGGGACAAGATACGCAGTATTTT
many | TRBJ1-1 | - | TRBV28 | CASSHGGWTEAFF | TGTGCCAGCAGTCACGGGGGTTGGACTGAAGCTTTCTTT
many | TRBJ2-7 | - | TRBV7-9 | CASSLAGSYEQYF | TGTGCCAGCAGCTTAGCAGGATCCTACGAGCAGTACTTC
many | TRBJ1-5 | - | TRBV30 | CAWRPLGGDFNQPQHF | TGTGCCTGGAGGCCATTGGGGGGGGATTTCAATCAGCCCCAGCATTTT
many | TRBJ2-1 | - | TRBV4-2 | CASSQDRLAYNEQFF | TGTGCCAGCAGCCAAGATCGGCTTGCTTACAATGAGCAGTTCTTC
once | TRBJ2-3 | - | TRBV5-3 | CAGSPKSGRRTDTQYF | TGTGCCGGCAGCCCTAAAAGCGGTAGAAGGACAGATACGCAGTATTTT
many | TRBJ2-4 | TRBD1 | TRBV4-3 | CASSQDWTGIAKNIQYF | TGCGCCAGCAGCCAAGATTGGACAGGTATAGCCAAAAACATTCAGTACTTC
many | TRBJ2-7 | - | TRBV7-9 | CASSTGVGEQYF | TGTGCCAGCAGTACGGGGGTCGGCGAGCAGTACTTC
many | TRBJ2-7 | TRBD2 | TRBV7-9 | CASSQAGAGEQYF | TGTGCCAGCAGTCAAGCGGGAGCGGGGGAGCAGTACTTC
many | TRBJ2-3 | - | TRBV6-5 | CASSYSQRLTDTQYF | TGTGCCAGCAGTTACTCACAGCGGCTCACAGATACGCAGTATTTT
many | TRBJ2-5 | TRBD2 | TRBV6-2/TRBV6-3 | CASSFTSGGNQETQYF | TGTGCCAGCAGTTTTACTAGCGGGGGGAATCAAGAGACCCAGTACTTC
few | TRBJ1-4 | TRBD1 | TRBV20-1 | CSARDRDRGLEKLFF | TGCAGTGCTAGAGATCGGGACAGGGGGTTGGAAAAACTGTTTTTT
many | TRBJ2-3 | TRBD2 | TRBV28 | CASSPLAGGSDTQYF | TGTGCCAGCAGCCCCCTAGCGGGAGGGTCAGATACGCAGTATTTT
- | TRBJ1-2 | TRBD1 | TRBV29-1 | CSVRTGSNYGYTF | TGCAGCGTTAGGACAGGGAGTAACTATGGCTACACCTTC
many | TRBJ2-5 | TRBD1 | TRBV7-9 | CASSHRGPDDQTQYF | TGTGCCAGCAGCCACAGGGGGCCAGACGATCAGACCCAGTACTTC
few | TRBJ2-1 | TRBD1 | TRBV28 | CASRIRDSFFNNEQFF | TGTGCCAGCAGAATCCGGGACAGCTTTTTCAACAATGAGCAGTTCTTC
many | TRBJ1-4 | - | TRBV14 | CASSAWTAPNEKLFF | TGTGCCAGCAGCGCATGGACGGCTCCTAATGAAAAACTGTTTTTT
many | TRBJ2-5 | TRBD1 | TRBV6-2/TRBV6-3 | CASSFTQGAETQYF | TGTGCCAGCAGTTTCACACAGGGGGCTGAGACCCAGTACTTC
many | TRBJ1-2 | - | TRBV4-1 | CASSQDVGVNYGYTF | TGCGCCAGCAGCCAAGATGTAGGCGTTAACTATGGCTACACCTTC
many | TRBJ1-1 | - | TRBV20-1 | CSAREDPNTEAFF | TGCAGTGCTAGAGAAGACCCGAACACTGAAGCTTTCTTT
many | TRBJ1-5 | TRBD1 | TRBV28 | CASSSTRGLGRGQPQHF | TGTGCCAGCAGTTCCACCAGGGGGCTAGGGCGGGGTCAGCCCCAGCATTTT
many | TRBJ2-3 | - | TRBV29-1 | CSVDEVESTDTQYF | TGCAGCGTTGATGAGGTGGAGAGCACAGATACGCAGTATTTT
many | TRBJ1-4 | TRBD1 | TRBV5-1 | CASSLAPWTGVEKLFF | TGCGCCAGCAGCTTGGCCCCGTGGACAGGGGTTGAAAAACTGTTTTTT
many | TRBJ2-7 | TRBD2 | TRBV28 | CASRVLGTNYEQYF | TGTGCCAGCAGGGTACTAGGGACTAACTACGAGCAGTACTTC
many | TRBJ2-1 | TRBD2 | TRBV2 | CASSVVAGAGSGEQFF | TGTGCCAGCAGTGTAGTAGCGGGGGCGGGGAGCGGTGAGCAGTTCTTC
once | TRBJ2-3 | - | TRBV7-9 | CASSPGGADSQYF | TGTGCCAGCAGCCCCGGCGGGGCCGATTCGCAGTATTTT
many | TRBJ2-3 | - | TRBV28 | CASTDPTGRSTDTQYF | TGTGCCAGCACCGACCCTACAGGGAGAAGCACAGATACGCAGTATTTT
medium-sized | TRBJ2-6 | TRBD1 | TRBV29-1 | CSVPLWTGAPGANVLTF | TGCAGCGTTCCACTCTGGACAGGAGCCCCTGGGGCCAACGTCCTGACTTTC
many | TRBJ2-7 | - | TRBV29-1 | CSVMTGEKAYEQYF | TGCAGCGTGATGACAGGAGAGAAAGCCTACGAGCAGTACTTC